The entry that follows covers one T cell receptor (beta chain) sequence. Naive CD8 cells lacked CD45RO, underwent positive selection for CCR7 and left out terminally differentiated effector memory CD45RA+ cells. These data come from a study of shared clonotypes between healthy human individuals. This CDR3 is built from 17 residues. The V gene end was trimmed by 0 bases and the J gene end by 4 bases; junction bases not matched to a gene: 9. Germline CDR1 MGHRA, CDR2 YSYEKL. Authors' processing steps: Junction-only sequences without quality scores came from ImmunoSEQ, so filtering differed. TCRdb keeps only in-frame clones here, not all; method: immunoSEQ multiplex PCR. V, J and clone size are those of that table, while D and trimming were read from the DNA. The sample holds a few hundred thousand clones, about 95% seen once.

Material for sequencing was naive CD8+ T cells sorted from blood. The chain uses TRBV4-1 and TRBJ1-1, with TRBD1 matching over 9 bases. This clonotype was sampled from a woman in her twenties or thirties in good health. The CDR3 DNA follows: TGCGCCAGCAGCCAAGAATTCATACAGGGGGCGGTCACTGAAGCTTTCTTT. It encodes CASSQEFIQGAVTEAFF.